Only a few counts were recorded for the clone carrying this T cell receptor beta chain. Its antigen is still unknown. A single record per CDR3 protein comes from TCRdb applying MiXCR to the reads. Among roughly 150,000 distinct CDR3 sequences listed, roughly 32% were seen once. The record originates from a study of T cell repertoires in cytomegalovirus infection. Study information: Used in the study were CMV epitopes, some recently identified and HLA-C-restricted, others well-studied and HLA-B-restricted. From public TCR beta signatures came an indication of both CMV infection and matching HLA type.

Germline V gives CDR1 SGHDN, CDR2 FVKESK. The CDR3 covers 15 residues. V was shortened by 1 base and J by 5 bases, with 14 bases between the two germline ends. General study findings and limits: Dominating the ex vivo response were TCR beta clonotypes that were CMV-specific and HLA-C-restricted.

The sequences come from CD8+ T cells from cultured PBMCs, collected from culture after CMV antigen stimulation. The V and J genes are TRBV14 and TRBJ1-1, with D possibly TRBD1 on 5 matching bases. The origin of this receptor is a human donor in good health (CMV status not recorded). Some clones in this sample may be carry-over from other donors' samples. The CDR3 protein is CASSQGAGLATEAFF. DNA for the CDR3: TGTGCCAGCAGCCAAGGGGCAGGGCTGGCGACTGAAGCTTTCTTT.